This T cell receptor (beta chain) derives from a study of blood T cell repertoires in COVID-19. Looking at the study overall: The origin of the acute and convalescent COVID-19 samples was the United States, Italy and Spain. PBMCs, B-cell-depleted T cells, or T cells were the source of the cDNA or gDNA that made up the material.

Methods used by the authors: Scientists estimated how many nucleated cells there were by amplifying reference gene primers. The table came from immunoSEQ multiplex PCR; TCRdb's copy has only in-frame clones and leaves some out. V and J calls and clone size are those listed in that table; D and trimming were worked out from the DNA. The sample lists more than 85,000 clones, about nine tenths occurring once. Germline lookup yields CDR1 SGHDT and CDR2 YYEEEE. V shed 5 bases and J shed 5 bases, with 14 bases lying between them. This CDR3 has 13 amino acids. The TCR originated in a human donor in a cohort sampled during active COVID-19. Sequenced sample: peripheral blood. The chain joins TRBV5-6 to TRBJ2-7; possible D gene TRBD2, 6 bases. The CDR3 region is CASRANWGDEQYF. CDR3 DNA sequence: TGTGCCAGCAGAGCAAACTGGGGGGACGAGCAGTACTTC.